A single sample is the source of the 17 T cell receptor beta chains below, sequenced in a study of cytomegalovirus exposure and HLA in healthy donors. PCR primers comprised 60 Vbeta and 13 Jbeta primers. The repertoire was sequenced with immunoSEQ multiplex PCR; TCRdb's copy has only in-frame clones and lacks some. The repertoire holds about 220,000 clones, with approximately 80% as singletons. Sequenced input: PBMCs. These receptors all stem from a boy under 10 years old in good health and CMV-seronegative.

This chain uses TRBV27 with TRBJ2-7; D is unresolved. Trimming cost V 0 bases and J 0 bases, with 3 bases left between them. CDR1 and CDR2 from the germline V gene are MNHEY and SMNVEV (reference sequence). The CDR3 contains 13 residues. CDR3 in DNA: TGTGCCAGCAGTTTATCCTTCTCCTACGAGCAGTACTTC. Residues: CASSLSFSYEQYF.

The chain is built from TRBV19 and TRBJ1-2, with D hard to call. V was trimmed by 5 bases and J by 4 bases, leaving 17 bases between them. Germline V gene sequence: CDR1 LNHDA, CDR2 SQIVND (reference sequence). CDR3 length: 15 residues. The CDR3 spells CASSSYSIGGYGYTF. CDR3 nucleotide sequence: TGTGCCAGTAGTTCGTATTCTATCGGCGGCTATGGCTACACCTTC.

The chain joins TRBV19 to TRBJ1-5, with 9 bases aligning to TRBD1. With V trimmed by 3 bases and J by 5 bases, 11 bases remained unmatched. CDR3 length equals 17 residues. Germline V lookup: CDR1 LNHDA, CDR2 SQIVND (reference sequence). DNA of the CDR3: TGTGCCAGTAGTATCCGCCGGGGGACAGGGTCAGATCAGCCCCAGCATTTT. Translating it yields CASSIRRGTGSDQPQHF. The full variable domain, with the rest looked up from reference TRBV19 and TRBJ1-5, is DGGITQSPKYLFRKEGQNVTLSCEQNLNHDAMYWYRQDPGQGLRLIYYSQIVNDFQKGDIAEGYSVSREKKESFPLTVTSAQKNPTAFYLCASSIRRGTGSDQPQHFGDGTRLSIL.

The J gene is TRBJ2-1, the V gene TRBV5-1; 7 bases agree with TRBD2. Germline V gives CDR1 SGHRS, CDR2 YFSETQ. The CDR3 sequence is 18 residues long. J gave up 1 base and V 0 bases, and 10 bases lay outside the gene matches. CDR3 residues: CASSLAKGLAESYNEQFF. The CDR3 nucleotides read TGCGCCAGCAGCTTGGCAAAGGGCCTAGCGGAGTCCTACAATGAGCAGTTCTTC.

The gene calls are TRBV5-1 and TRBJ2-5; D gene uncertain. This CDR3 comprises 13 residues. V lost 0 bases, J lost 2 bases, and 5 bases lay in between. Germline-derived CDR1 and CDR2 are SGHRS and YFSETQ. CDR3 coding DNA: TGCGCCAGCAGCTTGGGACTTCAAGAGACCCAGTACTTC. This gives the protein CASSLGLQETQYF.

V and J are TRBV9 and TRBJ2-3, with 10 bases matching TRBD2. The CDR3 contains 15 residues. The junction had 1 base not matched to a gene; V was cut back by 2 bases and J by 1 base. Germline lookup yields CDR1 SGDLS and CDR2 YYNGEE. CDR3 loop: CASSVTSGGTDTQYF. The CDR3 region has the DNA TGTGCCAGCAGCGTTACTAGCGGGGGCACAGATACGCAGTATTTT.

V usage is TRBV12-5 and J usage is TRBJ2-7, with D perhaps TRBD2 (6 bases). Germline V gives CDR1 LGHNT, CDR2 FRNRAP. V was cut by 1 base and J by 4 bases, with 11 bases left in between. The CDR3 covers 14 residues. The CDR3 protein is CASGLGRGSYEQYF. The CDR3 region has the DNA TGTGCTAGTGGTTTGGGGCGGGGATCGTACGAGCAGTACTTC.

Worth noting for this clone: Lacking the conserved final phenylalanine or tryptophan, this CDR3 likely reflects a read error. Because the CDR3's place on the DNA is in doubt, the DNA is left out and the CDR3 is given as listed by TCRdb. The chain links TRBV7-6 to TRBJ2-7; whether TRBD2, the table's D call, matches the DNA was not checked. The CDR3 totals 13 residues, both ends included. Per germline, CDR1 SGHVS and CDR2 FNYEAQ. CDR3 amino acids: CASSLAGSGRPLG.

The rearrangement links TRBV7-9 to TRBJ2-7; TRBD2 matches at 11 bases. CDR3 length: 16 residues. V shed 6 bases, J shed 4 bases, and the junction held 11 bases outside the gene matches. The germline V gene has CDR1 SEHNR and CDR2 FQNEAQ (reference sequence). CDR3 sequence reads: CASSPPPGLADYEQYF. CDR3 nucleotides: TGTGCCAGCAGTCCACCCCCGGGACTAGCGGATTACGAGCAGTACTTC.

The chain combines TRBV11-2 with TRBJ2-2, with TRBD2 matching 13 bases. The CDR3 loop spans 18 amino acids. Looked up from germline, CDR1 is SGHAT and CDR2 is FQNNGV. V trimming: 5 bases; J trimming: 0 bases; junction bases outside the gene matches: 6. The CDR3 bases are TGTGCCAGCAGCCGACGACTAGCGGGGGGCCCGAACACCGGGGAGCTGTTTTTT. Translation: CASSRRLAGGPNTGELFF.

A single count supports this clone. The chain combines TRBV11-2 with TRBJ1-4; a weak D match, TRBD1 (5 bases). Trimming took 1 base from V and 5 from J, leaving 5 bases between them. The length of the CDR3 is 13 residues. The V gene's germline CDR1 is SGHAT and CDR2 FQNNGV. The CDR3 coding sequence is TGTGCCAGCAGCTTAGCAGGGAATGAAAAACTGTTTTTT. This encodes CASSLAGNEKLFF.

This clone was recorded a few times. The V call is TRBV2, the J call TRBJ1-2, with D perhaps matching TRBD1 (5 bases). V was clipped by 7 bases and J by 3 bases, with 15 bases between them. The CDR3 loop spans 14 amino acids. Per the germline V gene, CDR1 is SNHLY and CDR2 is FYNNEI. The CDR3 DNA reads TGTGCCAGCACGTGGCAGGGTGATGACTATGGCTACACCTTC. Translation: CASTWQGDDYGYTF. Based on the CDR3 plus reference TRBV2 and TRBJ1-2, the full variable domain is EPEVTQTPSHQVTQMGQEVILRCVPISNHLYFYWYRQILGQKVEFLVSFYNNEISEKSEIFDDQFSVERPDGSNFTLKIRSTKLEDSAMYFCASTWQGDDYGYTFGSGTRLTVV.

The chain has TRBV10-3 and TRBJ2-7; 7 nucleotides match TRBD2. The germline gives CDR1 ENHRY, CDR2 SYGVKD. The V gene end was trimmed by 10 bases and the J gene end by 5 bases; junction bases not matched to a gene: 14. This CDR3 contains 14 residues. The CDR3 region is CATRPSAGEDEQYF. Written as DNA, the CDR3 is TGTGCCACCAGACCGTCCGCGGGAGAGGACGAGCAGTACTTC.

About this clone itself: In the same sample, other DNA sequences code for this CDR3. This rearrangement joins TRBV5-1 to TRBJ1-1; the D gene is possibly TRBD1 (6 bases). The V end was cut by 8 bases, the J end by 6 bases, with 26 bases between. The CDR3 is 16 residues long. The germline V gene encodes CDR1 SGHRS and CDR2 YFSETQ. CDR3 in amino acids: CASSLRTRGLFAEAFF. In DNA, the CDR3 is TGCGCCAGTAGTCTTCGAACCAGGGGATTGTTCGCTGAAGCTTTCTTT.

The CDR3 region has the DNA TGTGCCAGTAGTACCACGGCGGCAGGGCCCACCTACGAGCAGTACTTC. Translating it yields CASSTTAAGPTYEQYF. The chain links TRBV19 to TRBJ2-7; D might be TRBD1 (5 bases). The CDR3 length is 16 residues. CDR1 and CDR2 (germline): LNHDA, SQIVND (reference sequence). The V and J ends lost 4 bases and 2 bases respectively, with 18 bases between them.

The chain recombines TRBV5-5 with TRBJ2-5; 12 bases line up with TRBD2. CDR3 length equals 15 residues. In germline, CDR1 is SGHKS, CDR2 YYEKEE (reference sequence). The J segment lost 1 base and the V segment lost 3 bases, leaving 1 base of the junction unmatched. The CDR3 protein is CASSSSGGVQETQYF. The CDR3 DNA reads as TGTGCCAGCAGCTCTAGCGGGGGGGTCCAAGAGACCCAGTACTTC.

The chain couples TRBV6-6 to TRBJ1-1; 8 bases map to TRBD1. Losses at the gene ends were 2 bases for V and 4 bases for J; bases not matched to a gene: 3. Per the germline V gene, CDR1 is MNHNY and CDR2 is SVGAGI (reference sequence). This CDR3 contains 14 residues. The CDR3 loop reads CASSYRTGPTEAFF. The DNA of the CDR3 is TGTGCCAGCAGTTACAGGACAGGGCCCACTGAAGCTTTCTTT.